This T cell receptor (beta chain) was sequenced in a study of blood T cell repertoires in COVID-19. Unmatched junction bases numbered 2, after V lost 3 bases and J lost 9 bases. Germline lookup yields CDR1 MDHEN and CDR2 SYDVKM. CDR3 length: 14 amino acids. Concerning this clone: Other DNA sequences in this sample translate to the same CDR3.

Assay used: immunoSEQ multiplex PCR; TCRdb lists only in-frame clones, some missing. The top ten hold around 1.1% of the sample, which has 300,000 or so clones, over 75% seen once. The sequencing input was PBMCs or T cells enriched from blood (not recorded which). This receptor was taken from a woman in her 30s who had recovered from COVID-19. This rearrangement joins TRBV28 to TRBJ1-6; 10 bases are shared with TRBD1. For the CDR3, the DNA is TGTGCCAGCAGTTTGGGACAGGGGAGTTCACCCCTCCACTTT. Amino acid sequence: CASSLGQGSSPLHF.